This T cell receptor (beta chain) comes out of a study of cytomegalovirus exposure and HLA in healthy donors. Germline V gene sequence: CDR1 SQVTM, CDR2 ANQGSEA. There are 12 residues in the CDR3. The junction had 9 bases not matched to a gene; V was cut back by 8 bases and J by 6 bases. Whole-study results and caveats: Data from an earlier analysis indicated that most TCR beta V segments were productive either about 90% or about 30% of the time.

Regarding this clone: Its antigen remains unknown.

The study ran its PCR with 60 Vbeta and 13 Jbeta primers. The repertoire was sequenced with immunoSEQ multiplex PCR; TCRdb's copy has only in-frame clones and lacks some. The table shows approximately 150,000 clones, with 75% to 85% occurring only once. This receptor was obtained from a man aged 50 to 60 in good health and CMV-seropositive. This chain joins TRBV29-1 and TRBJ1-1; 7 bases are shared with TRBD1. Sequencing was done on a sample of PBMCs. CDR3 DNA: TGCAGCCTATACCGACAGGGTGCTGAAGCTTTCTTT. Translated: CSLYRQGAEAFF.